This TCR beta chain was sequenced for a study of human T cells and chemical hapten exposure. TCRdb itself ran the RACE reads through MiXCR, one entry per CDR3 protein. This sample carries tens of thousands of distinct CDR3 sequences, about 10% of them seen once, and the ten largest clones take about 5%. Study observations and caveats: Expanded TCRs were compared with controls, and the expanded TCRs formed significantly more large CDR3 similarity clusters.

The time point is: patch test 2, 6 weeks after DPC sensitization. Treatment here: therapeutic diphenylcyclopropenone sensitization with weekly scalp DPC. Germline assignment: CDR1 DFQATT and CDR2 SNEGSKA (reference sequence). The CDR3 is 15 residues long. The ends lost 3 bases at V and 6 bases at J; junction bases unmatched: 7. There are a few counts of this clonotype. The antigen is not known. This sequence originates from a woman aged 50 to 60 with alopecia areata. Some clones in this sample may be carry-over from other donors' samples. The sequencing here drew on whole blood, taken in connection with sensitization to the hapten diphenylcyclopropenone (DPC). This chain uses TRBV20-1 with TRBJ2-2; 10 bases map to TRBD1. The CDR3 bases are TGCAGTGCTAGTGTCCCGGGACAGGGGTCCGGGGAGCTGTTTTTT. Its translation: CSASVPGQGSGELFF.